These T cell receptor beta chains were read from a single sample in a study of blood T cell repertoires in COVID-19. Profiling relied on immunoSEQ multiplex PCR, and the TCRdb table lists in-frame clones only, not all of them. This sample has 250,000 to 300,000 clones, with roughly 90% found just once. Sequencing was done on a sample of peripheral blood. The source is a woman aged 30 to 39 with COVID-19, enrolled during active disease. Both conserved end residues are part of each CDR3. Fields, in order: D gene, V gene, CDR3 length, J gene, clone size, CDR3 protein, CDR3 DNA. D genes are given only for firm matches. Clone size is stated in some rows and not others, as once, few, many or a class when expanded.

TRBD1	TRBV2	15	TRBJ1-2	.	CASSLKGAGWFGYTF	TGTGCCAGCAGTTTAAAGGGGGCAGGGTGGTTTGGCTACACCTTC
TRBD1	TRBV2	14	TRBJ1-1	.	CASSRQGLNTEAFF	TGTGCCAGCAGTCGACAGGGATTGAACACTGAAGCTTTCTTT
.	TRBV11-3	15	TRBJ2-1	few	CASSPTTGFYNEQFF	TGTGCCAGCAGCCCGACGACAGGATTCTACAATGAGCAGTTCTTC
.	TRBV4-3	13	TRBJ1-4	.	CASSFGPGEKLFF	TGCGCCAGCAGCTTTGGGCCAGGCGAAAAACTGTTTTTT
.	TRBV7-8	14	TRBJ2-7	few	CASSLEGLAYEQYF	TGTGCCAGCAGCTTAGAGGGGCTAGCCTACGAGCAGTACTTC
.	TRBV5-5	14	TRBJ1-4	.	CASTFWEGNEKLFF	TGTGCCAGCACCTTTTGGGAGGGCAATGAAAAACTGTTTTTT
TRBD2	TRBV2	15	TRBJ2-1	.	CASSSGTSGRGQQFF	TGTGCCAGCAGTTCCGGGACTAGCGGGAGAGGACAGCAGTTCTTC
TRBD2	TRBV7-2	17	TRBJ2-5	.	CASSLAWSLAGAETQYF	TGTGCCAGCAGCTTAGCGTGGTCACTAGCGGGAGCAGAGACCCAGTACTTC
TRBD2	TRBV12-3/TRBV12-4	13	TRBJ2-7	once	CASSWGGGYEQYF	TGTGCCAGCTCCTGGGGGGGAGGCTACGAGCAGTACTTC
.	TRBV21-1	15	TRBJ1-5	.	CASSKPGQGNQPQHF	TGTGCCAGCAGCAAACCGGGACAGGGAAATCAGCCCCAGCATTTT
TRBD1	TRBV6-2/TRBV6-3	17	TRBJ2-5	once	CASSYSLGQDLQETQYF	TGTGCCAGCAGTTACTCCTTAGGACAGGACCTACAAGAGACCCAGTACTTC
.	TRBV3-1/TRBV3-2	18	TRBJ2-2	once	CASSQDLGDRSGAGELFF	TGTGCCAGCAGCCAAGATTTGGGTGATCGGTCCGGGGCCGGGGAGCTGTTTTTT
TRBD1	TRBV30	12	TRBJ1-5	once	CAYDRGRQPQHF	TGTGCCTATGACAGGGGCAGGCAGCCCCAGCATTTT
TRBD2	TRBV2	15	TRBJ2-5	.	CASSEASGSFETQYF	TGTGCCAGCAGTGAAGCTAGCGGGAGTTTTGAGACCCAGTACTTC
TRBD1	TRBV6-1	15	TRBJ1-5	.	CTSSETGRGNQPQHF	TGTACCAGCAGTGAGACAGGGCGAGGTAATCAGCCCCAGCATTTT
.	TRBV24-1	13	TRBJ2-7	once	CATSADWVSEQYF	TGTGCCACCAGTGCCGACTGGGTTTCCGAGCAGTACTTC
.	TRBV5-5	14	TRBJ1-2	.	CASSLVGGNYGYTF	TGTGCCAGCAGCTTGGTCGGCGGGAACTATGGCTACACCTTC
.	TRBV3-1/TRBV3-2	17	TRBJ2-3	.	CASSQGPMGSGTDTQYF	TGTGCCAGCAGCCAAGGACCCATGGGGAGTGGCACAGATACGCAGTATTTT
.	TRBV5-1	18	TRBJ1-3	.	CASSLVSRGISTGNTIYF	TGCGCCAGCAGCTTGGTCAGTCGGGGGATTTCGACGGGAAACACCATATATTTT
.	TRBV6-1	14	TRBJ1-2	.	CASSESVGGTGYTF	TGTGCCAGCAGTGAATCGGTCGGGGGGACTGGCTACACCTTC
.	TRBV4-2	13	TRBJ2-5	.	CASSQEVRETQYF	TGTGCCAGCAGCCAAGAGGTGCGGGAGACCCAGTACTTC
.	TRBV4-3	14	TRBJ1-5	.	CASSQAEGDQPQHF	TGCGCCAGCAGCCAAGCCGAGGGGGACCAGCCCCAGCATTTT
TRBD1	TRBV11-2	15	TRBJ2-5	.	CASSPRGPSGETQYF	TGTGCCAGCAGCCCTAGGGGGCCTTCGGGAGAGACCCAGTACTTC
TRBD2	TRBV7-3	15	TRBJ2-3	.	CASSLRGRGADTQYF	TGTGCCAGCAGCTTACGCGGGAGAGGGGCAGATACGCAGTATTTT
TRBD1	TRBV28	15	TRBJ1-3	.	CASSTRGTGQNTIYF	TGTGCCAGCAGTACGCGGGGGACAGGGCAAAACACCATATATTTT